This T cell receptor (beta chain) originates from a study of cytomegalovirus exposure and HLA in healthy donors. Study-wide context: Among 150 million to 200 million T cells, an earlier analysis found roughly 110 million unique TCR beta sequences. Study outcomes and limitations: There was a cluster of highly shared sequence variants that was likely a sequencing artifact. Cytomegalovirus association was assigned to 170 or so TCR beta chains.

This CDR3 region has 16 residues. Germline CDR1 and CDR2: SGHRS and YFSETQ. J was trimmed by 2 bases and V by 4 bases; bases with no gene match: 6. 60 Vbeta and 13 Jbeta primers were used in PCR. Original data processing: Unique TCR beta chains totaled 80 million to 100 million in a later count, with roughly 12 million of them shared. Using immunoSEQ multiplex PCR, the repertoire was profiled, and TCRdb retains in-frame clones only, with some absent. V and J calls and clone size follow that table, whereas D and trimming were derived from the DNA. The table includes 280,000 or so clones, about 87% detected once. In its sample, this clone was seen once. Its target is unknown.

This TCR derives from a woman in her late teens or twenties in good health and CMV-seronegative. The rearrangement links TRBV5-1 to TRBJ2-2; 9 bases align to TRBD2. The specimen was PBMCs. In DNA form, the CDR3 reads TGCGCCAGCAGCGCAGTAGCGGGGGCCAACACCGGGGAGCTGTTTTTT. Translating gives CASSAVAGANTGELFF.